Included here is one TCR beta chain sequence, with context. The antigen remains undetermined. These data come from a study of T cell responses to AZD1222 COVID-19 vaccine. General study findings and limits: White British donors predominated, females outnumbered males, and clonal diversity was possibly underestimated.

Using immunoSEQ multiplex PCR, the repertoire was profiled, and TCRdb retains in-frame clones only, with some absent. Of 110,000 or so clones in the sample, about 91% were seen once. This CDR3 is 17 amino acids long. Unmatched junction bases numbered 9, after V lost 1 base and J lost 2 bases. The germline V gene has CDR1 MGHRA and CDR2 YSYEKL. The sequence was obtained from an adult who received the AZD1222 COVID-19 vaccine. The sample here was peripheral blood, taken 28 days after the second AZD1222 dose. This rearrangement joins TRBV4-1 to TRBJ1-1; 8 positions agree with TRBD1. The CDR3 region has the DNA TGCGCCAGCAGCCAAGTAATACAGGGGGGACCAAACACTGAAGCTTTCTTT. Protein sequence: CASSQVIQGGPNTEAFF.